This T cell receptor beta chain was observed in a study of identical twins. About this clonotype: The antigen is not known.

Points from the study as a whole: Models underestimated out-of-frame TCR alpha sharing in monozygotic twins. Fewer insertions marked abundant cord blood beta clonotypes; young adult naive trended weakly, memory not at all.

Template switching, a step in the protocol, added a universal primer site, and cDNA carried unique molecular identifiers. TCRdb called the 5' RACE reads again in MiXCR, with one record for every CDR3 protein. Counted here are around 960,000 distinct CDR3 sequences, roughly an eighth occurring once; the ten biggest clones make up 1.5% to 2%. CDR1 MGHDK and CDR2 SYGVNS come from the germline V gene. The CDR3 spans 15 residues. Trimming removed 1 base from V and 5 bases from J; junction bases left unmatched: 7. These data were also reused for a study on yellow fever vaccine responses in identical twins.

The V call is TRBV25-1, the J call TRBJ1-1; 7 bases line up with TRBD1. Sample: PBMCs. This receptor was obtained from a woman under 30 in good health. This chain's CDR3 is CASSELEGGKTEAFF. CDR3 DNA: TGTGCCAGCAGTGAATTGGAAGGGGGCAAAACTGAAGCTTTCTTT.